This record concerns one T cell receptor beta chain sequence. The target antigen is unknown. The read halts 3 residues ahead of the CDR3 end, with the missing end drawn from the germline J gene. Method: immunoSEQ multiplex PCR; TCRdb's copy keeps in-frame clones and lacks some. This sample's table has tens of thousands of clones. Germline CDR1 reads LNHDA; CDR2 reads SQIVND (reference sequence). Trimming stripped 3 bases from V and 0 bases from J, with 12 bases between. CDR3 length: 16 residues. This entry is derived from a study of T cells in women clearing cervical HPV infection. Turning to the study itself: Cases were women with histologically confirmed HPV16-related CIN3 or worse, including a couple of invasive cancers. No precancer developed; the control's incident HPV16 infection cleared within 12 months.

General observations from the study: Controls had more TRBV6-7 (0.16%) than cases (roughly 0.11%).

J is TRBJ2-1 and V is TRBV19, with D uncertain. This TCR was sampled from a woman aged 18-69 years with a cervical HPV16 infection that either progressed to CIN3+ or cleared (not recorded which). Material for sequencing was blood buffy coat. CDR3 DNA (partial): TGTGCCAGTAGTATGCCGCCACAAAGCTCCTACAATGAG. This gives the protein CASSMPPQSSYNE. The whole CDR3 region reads CASSMPPQSSYNEQFF. The full variable domain, with the rest looked up from reference TRBV19 and TRBJ2-1, is DGGITQSPKYLFRKEGQNVTLSCEQNLNHDAMYWYRQDPGQGLRLIYYSQIVNDFQKGDIAEGYSVSREKKESFPLTVTSAQKNPTAFYLCASSMPPQSSYNEQFFGPGTRLTVL.